A selection of T cell receptor beta chains follows, all from one sample in a study of T-cell memory formation after mild COVID-19. TCRdb processed the 5' RACE reads anew with MiXCR; each CDR3 protein has one entry. The profile covers about half a million distinct CDR3 sequences, with 15% to 20% appearing a single time and 9% to 15% taken by the ten largest. Sample: PBMCs or a T cell subset sorted from them (not recorded which). The receptors derive from an adult woman who had mild COVID-19 (a few samples of this study predate the infection). Cell type and time point are not known. Both conserved end residues are part of each CDR3. The order of the fields is V gene, CDR3 length, D gene, clone size, J gene, CDR3 protein, CDR3 DNA. The D gene is left open where the match is weak. A row's size may be missing; if present it is once, few, many or a size class.

>TRBV5-1|14|-|many|TRBJ2-1
CASSSGHTYNEQFF
TGCGCCAGCAGCAGCGGGCATACCTACAATGAGCAGTTCTTC
>TRBV20-1|13|TRBD1|-|TRBJ1-2
CSARDVDRGGYTF
TGCAGTGCTAGAGATGTGGACAGGGGCGGCTACACCTTC
>TRBV19|15|TRBD2|-|TRBJ2-7
CASSFSGRGGYEQYF
TGTGCCAGTTCGTTTAGCGGGAGAGGGGGCTACGAGCAGTACTTC
>TRBV7-7|16|TRBD2|-|TRBJ2-1
CASSLDLAEGYNEQFF
TGTGCTAGCAGCTTAGATCTAGCGGAGGGTTACAATGAGCAGTTCTTC
>TRBV5-1|14|-|few|TRBJ2-5
CASSLVGGLETQYF
TGCGCCAGCAGCTTGGTGGGGGGTCTGGAGACCCAGTACTTC
>TRBV12-3/TRBV12-4|14|TRBD1|few|TRBJ2-7
CASRQGVTDYEQYF
TGTGCCAGCAGACAGGGGGTGACAGACTACGAGCAGTACTTC
>TRBV5-1|16|-|few|TRBJ1-1
CASSLARARVDGGAFF
TGCGCCAGCAGCTTGGCCCGGGCAAGGGTCGATGGTGGAGCTTTCTTT
>TRBV9|14|-|-|TRBJ2-1
CASSGRDGYVEQFF
TGTGCCAGCAGTGGTCGGGACGGGTATGTTGAGCAGTTCTTC
>TRBV20-1|14|-|-|TRBJ1-1
CSARVGGPNTEAFF
TGCAGTGCTAGGGTCGGGGGCCCTAACACTGAAGCTTTCTTT
>TRBV12-3/TRBV12-4|11|-|-|TRBJ2-2
CASRGLGELFF
TGTGCCAGCAGGGGGCTAGGGGAGCTGTTTTTT
>TRBV5-1|15|TRBD1|many|TRBJ2-7
CASSNPGQGAYEQYF
TGTGCCAGCAGTAATCCGGGACAGGGGGCCTACGAGCAGTACTTC
>TRBV6-5|14|TRBD2|few|TRBJ2-7
CASSGLDGSYEQYF
TGTGCCAGCAGCGGACTAGATGGCTCCTACGAGCAGTACTTC
>TRBV5-1|14|-|-|TRBJ2-5
CASSLAAYAETQYF
TGCGCCAGCAGCTTGGCCGCATACGCGGAGACCCAGTACTTC
>TRBV5-1|15|-|few|TRBJ1-2
CASSLQDSLNYGYTF
TGCGCCAGCAGCCTCCAGGACAGTCTTAACTATGGCTACACCTTC
>TRBV27|16|TRBD1|-|TRBJ2-5
CASSPGTGGWQETQYF
TGTGCCAGCAGTCCGGGGACAGGGGGCTGGCAAGAGACCCAGTACTTC
>TRBV30|15|-|-|TRBJ2-3
CAWSVTSPHTDTQYF
TGTGCCTGGAGTGTAACTTCTCCTCACACAGATACGCAGTATTTT
>TRBV7-2|18|-|-|TRBJ2-3
CASSPFPRSGGRTDTQYF
TGTGCCAGCAGCCCCTTCCCCCGGTCGGGGGGCAGAACAGATACGCAGTATTTT
>TRBV6-1|13|-|few|TRBJ2-7
CASSGGLFYEQYF
TGTGCCAGCAGTGGGGGCCTTTTCTACGAGCAGTACTTC
>TRBV7-2|15|-|-|TRBJ2-5
CASSLSRGVKETQYF
TGTGCCAGCAGCTTATCCAGGGGAGTAAAGGAGACCCAGTACTTC
>TRBV2|16|-|many|TRBJ2-4
CASSEALGVGENIQYF
TGTGCCAGCAGTGAAGCCCTAGGGGTGGGGGAAAACATTCAGTACTTC
>TRBV7-9|14|TRBD1|-|TRBJ1-6
CASSFGQGTSPLHF
TGTGCCAGCAGCTTCGGACAGGGGACTTCACCCCTCCACTTT
>TRBV7-2|14|-|few|TRBJ2-7
CASSRTVQSYEQYF
TGTGCCAGCAGTCGGACAGTTCAGTCCTACGAGCAGTACTTC
>TRBV27|19|TRBD2|few|TRBJ2-1
CASSLTSGAPGLSYNEQFF
TGTGCCAGCAGTTTAACTAGCGGGGCGCCCGGGCTCTCCTACAATGAGCAGTTCTTC
>TRBV5-5|13|TRBD1|-|TRBJ1-2
CASSHRGQDGYTF
TGTGCCAGCAGCCACAGGGGGCAGGATGGCTACACCTTC
>TRBV6-2/TRBV6-3|13|-|-|TRBJ2-1
CASSWDLTNEQFF
TGTGCCAGCAGTTGGGACTTAACCAATGAGCAGTTCTTC
>TRBV7-2|12|-|-|TRBJ2-4
CASSPIGGNPYF
TGTGCCAGCAGCCCGATTGGGGGGAATCCGTACTTC